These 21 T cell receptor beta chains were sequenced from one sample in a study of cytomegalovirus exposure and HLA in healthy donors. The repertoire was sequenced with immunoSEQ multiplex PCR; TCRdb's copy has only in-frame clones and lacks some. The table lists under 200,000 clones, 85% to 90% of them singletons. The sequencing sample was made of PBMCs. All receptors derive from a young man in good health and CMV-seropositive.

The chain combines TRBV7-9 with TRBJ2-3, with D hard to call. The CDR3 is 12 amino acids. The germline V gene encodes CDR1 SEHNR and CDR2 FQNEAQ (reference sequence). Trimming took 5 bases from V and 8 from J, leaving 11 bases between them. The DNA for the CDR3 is TGTGCCAGCAGCCCCTCACTCCGTACGCAGTATTTT. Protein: CASSPSLRTQYF. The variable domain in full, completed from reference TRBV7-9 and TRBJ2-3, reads DTGVSQNPRHKITKRGQNVTFRCDPISEHNRLYWYRQTLGQGPEFLTYFQNEAQLEKSRLLSDRFSAERPKGSFSTLEIQRTEQGDSAMYLCASSPSLRTQYFGPGTRLTVL.

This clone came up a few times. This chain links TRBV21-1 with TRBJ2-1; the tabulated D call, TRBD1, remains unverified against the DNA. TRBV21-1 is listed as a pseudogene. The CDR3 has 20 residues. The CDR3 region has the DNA TGTGCCAGCAGCATGCACCGGGGGACAGAAAGGGTATGTCCGTACAATGAGCAGTTCTTC. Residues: CASSMHRGTERVCPYNEQFF.

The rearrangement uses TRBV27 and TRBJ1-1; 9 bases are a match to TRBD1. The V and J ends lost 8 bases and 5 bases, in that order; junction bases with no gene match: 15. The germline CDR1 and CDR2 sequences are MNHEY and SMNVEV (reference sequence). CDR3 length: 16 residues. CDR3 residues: CASLSLNRGLLTEAFF. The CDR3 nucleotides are TGTGCCAGCCTATCCCTGAACAGGGGGCTGTTGACTGAAGCTTTCTTT.

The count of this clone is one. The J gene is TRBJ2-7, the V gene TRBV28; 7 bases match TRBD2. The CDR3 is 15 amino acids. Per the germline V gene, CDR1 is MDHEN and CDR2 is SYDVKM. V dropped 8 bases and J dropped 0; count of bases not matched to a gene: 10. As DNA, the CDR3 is TGTGCCAGCGTCCACGCGGGGACTACCTCCTACGAGCAGTACTTC. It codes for CASVHAGTTSYEQYF.

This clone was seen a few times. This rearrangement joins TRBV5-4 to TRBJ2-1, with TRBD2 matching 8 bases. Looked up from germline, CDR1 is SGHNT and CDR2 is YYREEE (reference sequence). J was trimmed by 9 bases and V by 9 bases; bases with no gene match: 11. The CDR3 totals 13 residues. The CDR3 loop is CATTGLASSEQFF. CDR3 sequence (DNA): TGTGCCACTACCGGACTAGCAAGTAGTGAGCAGTTCTTC. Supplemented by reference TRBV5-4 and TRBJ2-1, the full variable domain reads ETGVTQSPTHLIKTRGQQVTLRCSSQSGHNTVSWYQQALGQGPQFIFQYYREEENGRGNFPPRFSGLQFPNYSSELNVNALELDDSALYLCATTGLASSEQFFGPGTRLTVL.

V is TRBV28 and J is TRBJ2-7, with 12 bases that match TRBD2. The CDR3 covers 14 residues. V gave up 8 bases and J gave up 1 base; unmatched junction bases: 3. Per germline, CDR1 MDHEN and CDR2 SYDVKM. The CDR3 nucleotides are TGTGCCAGCTCGACTAGCGGGAGTTCCTACGAGCAGTACTTC. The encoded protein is CASSTSGSSYEQYF.

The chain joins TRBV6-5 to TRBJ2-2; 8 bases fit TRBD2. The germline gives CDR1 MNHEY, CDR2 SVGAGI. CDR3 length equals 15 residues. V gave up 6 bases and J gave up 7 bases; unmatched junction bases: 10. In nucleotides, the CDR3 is TGTGCCAGCAGGTTTCGGGAGGGCCGGGGCGGGGAGCTGTTTTTT. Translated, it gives CASRFREGRGGELFF.

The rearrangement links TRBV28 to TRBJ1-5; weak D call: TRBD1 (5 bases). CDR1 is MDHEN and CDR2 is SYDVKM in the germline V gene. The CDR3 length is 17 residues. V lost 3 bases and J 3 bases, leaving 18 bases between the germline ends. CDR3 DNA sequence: TGTGCCAGCAGTTTCGCCCGGGGGGAGTCAGTCAATCAGCCCCAGCATTTT. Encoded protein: CASSFARGESVNQPQHF.

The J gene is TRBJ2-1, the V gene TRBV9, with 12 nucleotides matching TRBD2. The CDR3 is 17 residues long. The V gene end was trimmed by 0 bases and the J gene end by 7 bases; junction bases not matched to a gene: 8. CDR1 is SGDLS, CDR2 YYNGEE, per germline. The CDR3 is CASSVGPTSGRRNEQFF. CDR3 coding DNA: TGTGCCAGCAGCGTAGGCCCTACTAGCGGGAGGAGGAATGAGCAGTTCTTC.

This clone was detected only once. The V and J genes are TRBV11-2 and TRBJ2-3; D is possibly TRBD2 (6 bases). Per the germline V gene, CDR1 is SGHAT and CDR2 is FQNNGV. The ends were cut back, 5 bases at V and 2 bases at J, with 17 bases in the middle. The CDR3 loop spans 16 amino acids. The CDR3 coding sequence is TGTGCCAGCAGCCTCCGACTAGTACCCCCCACAGATACGCAGTATTTT. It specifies CASSLRLVPPTDTQYF. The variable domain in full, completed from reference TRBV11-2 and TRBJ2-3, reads EAGVAQSPRYKIIEKRQSVAFWCNPISGHATLYWYQQILGQGPKLLIQFQNNGVVDDSQLPKDRFSAERLKGVDSTLKIQPAKLEDSAVYLCASSLRLVPPTDTQYFGPGTRLTVL.

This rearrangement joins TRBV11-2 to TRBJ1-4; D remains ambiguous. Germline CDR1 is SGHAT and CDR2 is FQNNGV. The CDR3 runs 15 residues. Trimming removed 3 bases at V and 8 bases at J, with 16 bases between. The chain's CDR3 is CASSFQTVGREKLFF. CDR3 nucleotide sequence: TGTGCCAGCAGCTTCCAAACGGTGGGCAGGGAAAAACTGTTTTTT.

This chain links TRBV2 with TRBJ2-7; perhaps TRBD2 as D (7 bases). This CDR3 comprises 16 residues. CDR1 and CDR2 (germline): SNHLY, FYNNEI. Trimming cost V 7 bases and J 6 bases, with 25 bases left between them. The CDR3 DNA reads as TGTGCCAGCATCCGAGAGGGGGGGCTTTGGACGCGCGAGCAGTACTTC. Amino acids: CASIREGGLWTREQYF.

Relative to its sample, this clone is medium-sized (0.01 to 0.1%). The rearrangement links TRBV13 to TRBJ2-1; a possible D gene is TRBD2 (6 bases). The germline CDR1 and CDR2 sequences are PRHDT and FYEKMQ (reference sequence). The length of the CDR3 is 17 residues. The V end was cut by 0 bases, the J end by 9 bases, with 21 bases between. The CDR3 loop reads CASSLGHGERVGVEQFF. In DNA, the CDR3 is TGTGCCAGCAGCTTAGGCCATGGTGAGCGGGTGGGGGTTGAGCAGTTCTTC.

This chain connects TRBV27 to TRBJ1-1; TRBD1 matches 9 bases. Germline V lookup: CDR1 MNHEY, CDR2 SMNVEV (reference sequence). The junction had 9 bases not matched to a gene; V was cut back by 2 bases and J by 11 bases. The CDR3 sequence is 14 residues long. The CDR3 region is CASSLEPTQGAAFF. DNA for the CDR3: TGTGCCAGCAGTTTAGAACCCACACAGGGGGCGGCTTTCTTT.

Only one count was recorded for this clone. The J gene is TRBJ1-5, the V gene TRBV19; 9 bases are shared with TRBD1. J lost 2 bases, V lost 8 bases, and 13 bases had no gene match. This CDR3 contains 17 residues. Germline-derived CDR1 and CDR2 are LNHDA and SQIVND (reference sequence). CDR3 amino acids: CASLPGQGFLGNQPQHF. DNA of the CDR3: TGTGCCAGTCTCCCGGGACAGGGTTTTTTAGGCAATCAGCCCCAGCATTTT. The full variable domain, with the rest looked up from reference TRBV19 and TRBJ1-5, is DGGITQSPKYLFRKEGQNVTLSCEQNLNHDAMYWYRQDPGQGLRLIYYSQIVNDFQKGDIAEGYSVSREKKESFPLTVTSAQKNPTAFYLCASLPGQGFLGNQPQHFGDGTRLSIL.

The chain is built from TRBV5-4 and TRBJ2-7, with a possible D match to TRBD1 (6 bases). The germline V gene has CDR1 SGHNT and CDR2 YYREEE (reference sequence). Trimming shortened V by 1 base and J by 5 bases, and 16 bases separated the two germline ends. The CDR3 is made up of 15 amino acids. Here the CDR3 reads CASSLQGWPPDEQYF. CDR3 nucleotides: TGTGCCAGCAGCTTGCAGGGGTGGCCCCCCGACGAGCAGTACTTC.

CDR3 bases: TGTGCCAGCAGGGAACAGGGGGCCCTCAATCAGCCCCAGCATTTT. It yields the protein CASREQGALNQPQHF. V and J are TRBV28 and TRBJ1-5, with TRBD1 matching over 9 bases. The CDR3 sequence is 15 residues long. Germline trimming cut 6 bases from V and 3 bases from J; bases unmatched to any gene: 6. CDR1 MDHEN and CDR2 SYDVKM come from the germline V gene.

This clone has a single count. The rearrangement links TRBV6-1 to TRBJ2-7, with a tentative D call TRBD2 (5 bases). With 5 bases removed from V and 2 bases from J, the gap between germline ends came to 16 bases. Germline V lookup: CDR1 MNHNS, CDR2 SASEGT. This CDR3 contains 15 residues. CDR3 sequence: CASSRKTGNAYEQYF. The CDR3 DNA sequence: TGTGCCAGCAGTCGTAAGACCGGGAACGCCTACGAGCAGTACTTC.

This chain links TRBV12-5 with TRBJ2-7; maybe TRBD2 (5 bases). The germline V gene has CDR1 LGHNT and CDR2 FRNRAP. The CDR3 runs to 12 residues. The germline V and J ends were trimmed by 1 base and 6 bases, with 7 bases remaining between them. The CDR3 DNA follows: TGTGCTAGTGGTTTGGGGACTCGCGAGCAGTACTTC. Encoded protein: CASGLGTREQYF.

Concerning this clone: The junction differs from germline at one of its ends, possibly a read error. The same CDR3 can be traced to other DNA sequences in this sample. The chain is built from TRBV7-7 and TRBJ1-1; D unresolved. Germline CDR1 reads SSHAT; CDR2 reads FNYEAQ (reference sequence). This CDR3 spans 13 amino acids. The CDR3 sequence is CASSSDTNTEAFF. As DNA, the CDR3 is TGTGCTAGCAGCTCCGACACGAACACTGAAGCTTTCTTT. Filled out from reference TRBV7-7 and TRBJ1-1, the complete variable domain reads GAGVSQSPRYKVTKRGQDVTLRCDPISSHATLYWYQQALGQGPEFLTYFNYEAQPDKSGLPSDRFSAERPEGSISTLTIQRTEQRDSAMYRCASSSDTNTEAFFGQGTRLTVV.

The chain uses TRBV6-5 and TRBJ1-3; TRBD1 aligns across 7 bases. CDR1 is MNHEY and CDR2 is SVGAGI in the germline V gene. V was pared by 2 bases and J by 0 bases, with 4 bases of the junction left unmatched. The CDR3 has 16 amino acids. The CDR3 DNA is TGTGCCAGCAGTTACGCGGGGACAGACTCTGGAAACACCATATATTTT. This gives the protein CASSYAGTDSGNTIYF.